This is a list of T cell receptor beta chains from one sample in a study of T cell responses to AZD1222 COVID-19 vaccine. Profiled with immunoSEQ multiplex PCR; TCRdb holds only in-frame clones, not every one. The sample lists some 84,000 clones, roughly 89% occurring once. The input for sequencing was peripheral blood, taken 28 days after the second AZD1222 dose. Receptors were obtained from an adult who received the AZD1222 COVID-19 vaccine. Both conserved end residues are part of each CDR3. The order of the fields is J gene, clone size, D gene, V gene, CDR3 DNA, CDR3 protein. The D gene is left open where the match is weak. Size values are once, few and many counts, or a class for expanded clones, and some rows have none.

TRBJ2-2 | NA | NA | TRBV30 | TGTGCCTGGAGTACAAAGGACAGCGCCAACACCGGGGAGCTGTTTTTT | CAWSTKDSANTGELFF
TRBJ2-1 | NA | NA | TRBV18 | TGTGCCAGCTCAAGCCAGGGGAGCGGATACAATGAGCAGTTCTTC | CASSSQGSGYNEQFF
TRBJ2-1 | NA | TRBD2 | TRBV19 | TGTGCCAGTAGACAAGGACTAGCGGGGAGGTTTAACAATGAGCAGTTCTTC | CASRQGLAGRFNNEQFF
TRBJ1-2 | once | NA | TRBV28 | TGTGCCAGCAGCCCTCCGGGACTTACCACCCCCAACTATGGCTACACCTTC | CASSPPGLTTPNYGYTF
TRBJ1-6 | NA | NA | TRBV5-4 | TGTGCCAGCAGCTTGGTGGGGGGGCTATCCCTCCACTTT | CASSLVGGLSLHF
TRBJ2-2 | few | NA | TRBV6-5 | TGTGCCAGCAGGAAGTCGGGGGTCTCCACCGGGGAGCTGTTTTTT | CASRKSGVSTGELFF
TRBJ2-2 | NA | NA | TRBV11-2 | TGTGCCAGCAGAGTCGGGTCCTTGAGGACCGGGGAGCTGTTTTTT | CASRVGSLRTGELFF
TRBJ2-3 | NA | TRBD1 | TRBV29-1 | TGCAGCGCCCCGGCAGGGGGCGGCACAGATACGCAGTATTTT | CSAPAGGGTDTQYF
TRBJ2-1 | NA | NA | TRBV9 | TGTGCCAGCAGCGCCCTCGCCAATAACTACTACAGTGAGCAGTTCTTC | CASSALANNYYSEQFF
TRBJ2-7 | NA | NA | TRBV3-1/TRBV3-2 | TGTGCCAGCAGCAAAGACTACCTTCGCGAGCAGTACTTC | CASSKDYLREQYF
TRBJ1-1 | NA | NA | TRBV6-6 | TGTGCCAGCAGCCCCCCGAACACTGAAGCTTTCTTT | CASSPPNTEAFF
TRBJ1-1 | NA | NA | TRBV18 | TGTGCCAGCTCACCACCGCCAGGTTGGGCTGAAGCTTTCTTT | CASSPPPGWAEAFF
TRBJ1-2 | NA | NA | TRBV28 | TGTGCCAGCAGTTTAAGTCGGTATGGCTACACCTTC | CASSLSRYGYTF
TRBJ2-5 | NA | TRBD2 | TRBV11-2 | TGTGCCAGCAGCGCGGGGACTAGCGGGGTGGGGACCCAGTACTTC | CASSAGTSGVGTQYF
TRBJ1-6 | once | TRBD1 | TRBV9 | TGTGCCAGCAGCGTAGTTGGGACAGGGAGGCATTCACCCCTCCACTTT | CASSVVGTGRHSPLHF
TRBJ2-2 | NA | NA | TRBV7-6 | TGTGCCAGCAGCTTAGCGGGGAGCCTGACCGGGGAGCTGTTTTTT | CASSLAGSLTGELFF
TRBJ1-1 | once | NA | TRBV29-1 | TGCAGCGTCCTGGACAGTTTGGGCACTGAAGCTTTCTTT | CSVLDSLGTEAFF
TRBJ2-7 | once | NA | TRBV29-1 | TGCAGCGTTGGGGGGGAACAGGGGTATCGCTACGAGCAGTACTTC | CSVGGEQGYRYEQYF
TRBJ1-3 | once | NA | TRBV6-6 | TGTGCCAGCAGCCCATCGTCAAACACCATATATTTT | CASSPSSNTIYF
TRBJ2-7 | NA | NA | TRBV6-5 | TGTGCCAGCCGAATGTTGGGTTCCGACGAGCAGTACTTC | CASRMLGSDEQYF
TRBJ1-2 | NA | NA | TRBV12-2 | TGTGCAGCGTGGTTCTATGGCTACACCTTC | CAAWFYGYTF
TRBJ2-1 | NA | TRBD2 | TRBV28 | TGTGCCAGCAGTGAACTAGCGGGGGCCAATGAGCAGTTCTTC | CASSELAGANEQFF
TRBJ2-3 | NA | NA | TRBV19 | TGTGCCAGTAGCGCTACAAGAGAAACAGATACGCAGTATTTT | CASSATRETDTQYF
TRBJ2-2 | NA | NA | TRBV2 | TGTGCCAGCAGTGAAGATAGGGCATACACCGGGGAGCTGTTTTTT | CASSEDRAYTGELFF
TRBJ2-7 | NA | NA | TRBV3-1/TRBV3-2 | TGTGCCAGCAGCCTGGACTTTGGTACCCCCTACGAGCAGTACTTC | CASSLDFGTPYEQYF
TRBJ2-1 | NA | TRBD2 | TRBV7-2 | TGTGCCAGCAGCTGGGGGGGGTTAAGTAGCAATGAGCAGTTCTTC | CASSWGGLSSNEQFF
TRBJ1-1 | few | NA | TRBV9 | TGTGCCAGCAGCCCGCGTGATTCCTTGTCCGATGCTTTCTTT | CASSPRDSLSDAFF
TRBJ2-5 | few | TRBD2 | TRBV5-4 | TGTGCCAGCAGCTCTTTACTAGCGGGGCCCGGGGAGACCCAGTACTTC | CASSSLLAGPGETQYF
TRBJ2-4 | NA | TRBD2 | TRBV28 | TGTGCCAGCAGTCCGGTAGCGGGGGTAAACATTCAGTACTTC | CASSPVAGVNIQYF
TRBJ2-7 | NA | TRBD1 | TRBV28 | TGTGCCAGCTGGAGGGGGGACAGGTACTCCTACGAGCAGTACTTC | CASWRGDRYSYEQYF
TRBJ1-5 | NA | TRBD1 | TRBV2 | TGTGCCAGCAGGGGCCGGGACAGGCTTTTTGATCAGCCCCAGCATTTT | CASRGRDRLFDQPQHF
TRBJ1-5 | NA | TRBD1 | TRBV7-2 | TGTGCCAGCAGCCTGGGGCAGGGGGGCCAGCCCCAGCATTTT | CASSLGQGGQPQHF
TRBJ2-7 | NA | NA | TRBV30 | TGTGCCCTCGGTCGGGGCCTGGAGCAGTACTTC | CALGRGLEQYF
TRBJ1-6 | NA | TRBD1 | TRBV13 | TGTGCCAGCAGCCTCCGGGACAGCCCAAATTCACCCCTCCACTTT | CASSLRDSPNSPLHF
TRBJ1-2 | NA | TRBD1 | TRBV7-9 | TGTGCCAGCAGCTTAGGGCTCTTGGCAGGGGGTGGTGGCTACACCTTC | CASSLGLLAGGGGYTF
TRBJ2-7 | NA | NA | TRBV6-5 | TGTGCCAGCAGTTATACTTGGCCAGAAACCTCCTACGAGCAGTACTTC | CASSYTWPETSYEQYF
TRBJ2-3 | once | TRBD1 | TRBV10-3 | TGTGCCATCAGCCCGCCAAGGACAGGGAGCACAGATACGCAGTATTTT | CAISPPRTGSTDTQYF
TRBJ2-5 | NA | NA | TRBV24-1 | TGTGCCACCAGTGACCCAGGGACGGTCCAAGAGACCCAGTACTTC | CATSDPGTVQETQYF
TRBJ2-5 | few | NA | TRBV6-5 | TGTGCCAGTCGGCGGGGAAGTGAACAGACCCAGTACTTC | CASRRGSEQTQYF
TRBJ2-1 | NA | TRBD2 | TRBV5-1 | TGCGCCAGCAGCCCGGGACTAAGAGAGCAGTTCTTC | CASSPGLREQFF
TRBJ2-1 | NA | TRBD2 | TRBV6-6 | TGTGCCAGCAGTGGCACCGGGACTAGCGGGGTCAATGAGCAGTTCTTC | CASSGTGTSGVNEQFF
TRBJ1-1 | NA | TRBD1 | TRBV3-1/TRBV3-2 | TGTGCCAGCAGCCGCTCCGGGACAGGGTCTGCTGAAGCTTTCTTT | CASSRSGTGSAEAFF
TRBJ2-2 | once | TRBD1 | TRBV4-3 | TGCGCCAGCAGCCACCCCGGGACAGGGGGCCGCACCGGGGAGCTGTTTTTT | CASSHPGTGGRTGELFF
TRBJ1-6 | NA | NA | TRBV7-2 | TGTGCCAGCAGCCCCTACCTACAGGGCCATAATTCACCCCTCCACTTT | CASSPYLQGHNSPLHF
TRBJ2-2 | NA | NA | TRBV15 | TGTGCCACCAGCAGAGAAACCTACACCGGGGAGCTGTTTTTT | CATSRETYTGELFF
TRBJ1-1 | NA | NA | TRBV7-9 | TGTGCCAGCAGCTTAGGGTATATAGGGATGAACACTGAAGCTTTCTTT | CASSLGYIGMNTEAFF
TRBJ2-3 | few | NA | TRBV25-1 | TGTGCCAGCAGGGGTGTTAGGACAGATACGCAGTATTTT | CASRGVRTDTQYF
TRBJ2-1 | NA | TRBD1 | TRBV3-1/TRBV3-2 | TGTGCCAGCAGCCCGATATCGACAGGGGATTACAATGAGCAGTTCTTC | CASSPISTGDYNEQFF
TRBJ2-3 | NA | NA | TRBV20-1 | TGCAGTGCTAGTGCCCGGACACTCCCGACGAGGGATACGCAGTATTTT | CSASARTLPTRDTQYF
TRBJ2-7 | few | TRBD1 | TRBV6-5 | TGTGCCAGCAGCCCCCGGGACAGCGCTTACTACGAGCAGTACTTC | CASSPRDSAYYEQYF
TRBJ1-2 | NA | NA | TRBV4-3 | TGCGCCAGCAGCCAAGATCGGGTAGCGGCTAACTATGGCTACACCTTC | CASSQDRVAANYGYTF
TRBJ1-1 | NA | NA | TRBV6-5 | TGTGCCAGCAGGGAGCCCAGGCACACTGAAGCTTTCTTT | CASREPRHTEAFF
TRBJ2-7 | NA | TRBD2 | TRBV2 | TGTGCCAGCAGTGCCGGGACTAGCGGATACGAGCAGTACTTC | CASSAGTSGYEQYF
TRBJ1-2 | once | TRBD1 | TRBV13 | TGTGCCAGCAGCTTAGGCAGGGGGCAATCTGGCTACACCTTC | CASSLGRGQSGYTF
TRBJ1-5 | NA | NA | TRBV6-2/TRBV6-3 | TGTGCCAGCAGTTATAGAGTCACTCTGAGGGGGCAGCCCCAGCATTTT | CASSYRVTLRGQPQHF
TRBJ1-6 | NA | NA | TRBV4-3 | TGCGCCAGCAGCCAAGACTCCTGGAATTCACCCCTCCACTTT | CASSQDSWNSPLHF
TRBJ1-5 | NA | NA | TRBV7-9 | TGTGCCAGCAGCAAACAGAATGGTCAGCCCCAGCATTTT | CASSKQNGQPQHF
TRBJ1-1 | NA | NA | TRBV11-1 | TGTGCCAGCACTGTCAACGGAGGTAACACTGAAGCTTTCTTT | CASTVNGGNTEAFF
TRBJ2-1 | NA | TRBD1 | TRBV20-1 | TGCAGTTCAAACAGGGGTGGTGAGCAGTTCTTC | CSSNRGGEQFF
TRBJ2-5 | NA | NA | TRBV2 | TGTGCCAACTCCCCGGGACTGGTCTCGTCCGAGACCCAGTACTTC | CANSPGLVSSETQYF